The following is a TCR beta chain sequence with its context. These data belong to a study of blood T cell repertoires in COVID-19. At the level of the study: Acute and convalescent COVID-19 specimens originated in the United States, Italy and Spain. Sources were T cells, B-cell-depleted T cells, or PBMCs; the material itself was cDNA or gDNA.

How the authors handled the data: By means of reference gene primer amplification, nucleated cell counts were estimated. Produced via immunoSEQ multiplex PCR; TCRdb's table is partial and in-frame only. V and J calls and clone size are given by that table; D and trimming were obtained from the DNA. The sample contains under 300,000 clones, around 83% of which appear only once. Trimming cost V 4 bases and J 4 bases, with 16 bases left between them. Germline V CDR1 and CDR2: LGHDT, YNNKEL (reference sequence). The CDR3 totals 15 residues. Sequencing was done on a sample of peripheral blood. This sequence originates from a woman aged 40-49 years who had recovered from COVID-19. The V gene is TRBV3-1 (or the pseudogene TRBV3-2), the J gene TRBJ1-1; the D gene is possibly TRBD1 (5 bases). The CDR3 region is CASSLSTEKPTEAFF. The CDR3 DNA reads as TGTGCCAGCAGCCTTTCGACAGAAAAGCCCACTGAAGCTTTCTTT.